The sequence of this T cell receptor beta chain was determined in a study of T cells after posttransplantation cyclophosphamide (dated by TCRdb to about 2016). Turning to the overall study: Using TRB sequencing, the study followed how the T cell repertoire reconstituted after myeloablative bone marrow transplantation in which posttransplantation cyclophosphamide served as GVHD prophylaxis. Samples from 35 PTCy-treated patients, along with samples from roughly 15 of their related bone marrow donors, underwent antigen receptor sequencing. Blood from all 35 or so PTCy patients with 1-year posttransplant specimens was subjected to TRB sequencing. In 3 patients, TRB sequencing was also performed on up to roughly 3 more blood samples taken 2 to 5.2 years after transplant, and in 4 patients, pretransplant blood was also TRB-sequenced. Because TRA and TRB clonality correlated tightly in under ten samples, the subsequent TCR analyses were limited to TRB only. Public TRB sequences were compared against a database of over 3,000 sequences linked to responses to pathogens, tumor antigens, self-antigens and alloantigens. Points the paper makes about the study in general: Across the approximately 45 patients, TRB clonality was highly associated with recipient CMV seropositivity and CMV reactivation, and diversity with PTCy was similar to that in the CNI/methotrexate controls. Donor-recipient similarity was low at 1-2 months but rose over the first year, and later blood repertoires were often dominated by donor CD8+ memory clones. The TRB repertoires of T cells infiltrating skin or the GI tract showed only limited overlap with the TRB repertoires found in blood.

From the germline V gene, CDR1 is SGHRS and CDR2 is YFSETQ. Clipping removes 4 bases from V and 5 bases from J, with 12 as the unmatched junction base count. The CDR3 goes from the cysteine to the phenylalanine over 17 residues. Just the 51-base CDR3 DNA is kept, in frame starting at base 1. Interpreted using the paper, the treatment or condition label stands for: high-dose cyclophosphamide on days +3 and +4 as single-agent GVHD prophylaxis. Patients in the PTCy group got busulfan and fludarabine conditioning, a marrow graft from a related or unrelated donor, and cyclophosphamide on days +3 and +4. The PTCy-treated patients were drawn from a prospective, multi-institutional clinical trial. Peripheral blood and bone marrow mononuclear cells were isolated by Ficoll-Hypaque density centrifugation and cryopreserved. As for this clone: This receptor's antigen is unknown. No base-level quality is on record; no much larger clone is a single base apart.

TRB sequencing was run on genomic DNA with either the immunoSEQ assay at survey resolution or the hsTCRB kit. The paper's processing steps were these. The immunoSEQ software was used for initial read processing, and the LymphoSeq R package was used for repertoire analyses. Clonality was calculated as 1 minus normalized Shannon entropy, and the Gini coefficient was also calculated for each TRB dataset. Phenotypes of unsorted samples were inferred by mapping TRB sequences from sorted subsets of the recipient or donor onto the same recipient's unsorted samples. In TCRdb, the immuneACCESS table is reduced to in-frame sequences with V and J assigned. These tables do not hold every clone; where another copy was compared, an unresolved V gene accounts for under half, and the others remain unexplained. D and trimming come from the DNA, and the V and J calls and clone size come from that table. For this sample the table gives about 5,000 clones, of which roughly 75% were detected only once. The top ten clonotypes cover 30% to 40% of the sample.

Sequencing was performed on PBMCs, taken after allogeneic stem cell transplant with posttransplant cyclophosphamide. The rearrangement combines TRBV5-1 with TRBJ2-5, with 12 junctional bases fitting TRBD2. The sequence derives from a male patient aged 60-69 years who received an allogeneic stem cell transplant from an unrelated donor, was CMV-positive, and had no GVHD. Because of the transplant, the T cells may be the graft donor's rather than the patient's own. The CDR3 amino acid sequence is: CASSPNILTSGSETQYF. The sequenced DNA is TGCGCCAGCAGCCCTAACATACTGACTAGCGGGAGCGAGACCCAGTACTTC.